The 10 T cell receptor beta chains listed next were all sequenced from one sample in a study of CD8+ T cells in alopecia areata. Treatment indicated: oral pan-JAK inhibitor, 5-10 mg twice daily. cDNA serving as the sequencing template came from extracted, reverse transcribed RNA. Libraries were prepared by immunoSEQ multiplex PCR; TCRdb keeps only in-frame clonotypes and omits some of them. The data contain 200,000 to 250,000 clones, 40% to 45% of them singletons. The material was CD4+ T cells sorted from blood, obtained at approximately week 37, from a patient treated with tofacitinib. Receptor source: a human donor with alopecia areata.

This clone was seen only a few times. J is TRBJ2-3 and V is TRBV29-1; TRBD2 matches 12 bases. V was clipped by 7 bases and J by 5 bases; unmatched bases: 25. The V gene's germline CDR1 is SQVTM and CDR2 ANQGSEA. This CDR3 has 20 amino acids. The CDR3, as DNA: TGCAGCGCCCTAAGGGGAGGGCTGGCGGCTAGCGGGAGGGCAAGAGATACGCAGTATTTT. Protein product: CSALRGGLAASGRARDTQYF.

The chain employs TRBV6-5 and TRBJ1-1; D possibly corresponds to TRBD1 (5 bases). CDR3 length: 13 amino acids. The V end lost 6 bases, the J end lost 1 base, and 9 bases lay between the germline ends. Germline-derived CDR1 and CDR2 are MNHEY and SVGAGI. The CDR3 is CASSYGGNTEAFF. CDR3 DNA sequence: TGTGCCAGCAGCTATGGGGGGAACACTGAAGCTTTCTTT.

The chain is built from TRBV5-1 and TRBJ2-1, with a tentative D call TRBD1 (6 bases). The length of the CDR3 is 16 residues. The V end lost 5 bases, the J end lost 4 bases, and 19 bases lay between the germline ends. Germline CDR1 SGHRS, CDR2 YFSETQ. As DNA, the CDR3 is TGCGCCAGCAGATTTTTGGGACAAAAGAGTTACAATGAGCAGTTCTTC. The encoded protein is CASRFLGQKSYNEQFF.

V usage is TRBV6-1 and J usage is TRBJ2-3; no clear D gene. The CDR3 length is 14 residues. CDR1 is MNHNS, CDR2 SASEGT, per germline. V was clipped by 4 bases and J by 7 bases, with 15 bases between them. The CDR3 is CASSALAYDNTQYF. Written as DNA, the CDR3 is TGTGCCAGCAGTGCCCTTGCCTACGACAATACGCAGTATTTT.

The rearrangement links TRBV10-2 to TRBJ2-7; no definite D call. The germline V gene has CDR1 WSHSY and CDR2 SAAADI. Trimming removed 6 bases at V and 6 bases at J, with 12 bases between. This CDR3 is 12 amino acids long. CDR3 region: CASRTPSGEQYF. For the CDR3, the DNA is TGCGCCAGCAGAACGCCCTCGGGCGAGCAGTACTTC.

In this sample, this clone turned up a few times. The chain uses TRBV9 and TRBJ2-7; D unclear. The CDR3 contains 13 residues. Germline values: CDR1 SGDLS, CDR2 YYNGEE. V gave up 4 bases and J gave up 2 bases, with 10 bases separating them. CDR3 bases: TGTGCCAGCAGCAAGAGTACCGCCTACGAGCAGTACTTC. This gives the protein CASSKSTAYEQYF.

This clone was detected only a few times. Written as DNA, the CDR3 is TGTGCCAGCAGCCACCGAGGACAGGGGAATGAAAAACTGTTTTTT. Translating gives CASSHRGQGNEKLFF. The chain joins TRBV7-9 to TRBJ1-4; 9 bases fit TRBD1. Trimming removed 5 bases from V and 5 bases from J; junction bases left unmatched: 6. The CDR3 contains 15 residues. The germline V gene encodes CDR1 SEHNR and CDR2 FQNEAQ (reference sequence).

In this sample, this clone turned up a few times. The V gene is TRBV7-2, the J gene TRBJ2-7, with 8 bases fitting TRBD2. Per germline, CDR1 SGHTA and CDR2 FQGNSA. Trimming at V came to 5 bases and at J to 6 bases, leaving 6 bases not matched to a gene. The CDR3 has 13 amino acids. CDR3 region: CASSDGTRGEQYF. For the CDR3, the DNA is TGTGCCAGCAGCGACGGGACTAGGGGCGAGCAGTACTTC. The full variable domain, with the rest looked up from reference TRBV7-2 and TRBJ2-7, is GAGVSQSPSNKVTEKGKDVELRCDPISGHTALYWYRQSLGQGLEFLIYFQGNSAPDKSGLPSDRFSAERTGGSVSTLTIQRTQQEDSAVYLCASSDGTRGEQYFGPGTRLTVT.

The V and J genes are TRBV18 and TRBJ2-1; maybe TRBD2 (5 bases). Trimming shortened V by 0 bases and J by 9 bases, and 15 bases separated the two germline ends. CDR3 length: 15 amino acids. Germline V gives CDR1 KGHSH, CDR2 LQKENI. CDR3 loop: CASSPPNVLEGEQFF. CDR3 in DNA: TGTGCCAGCTCACCACCGAATGTACTAGAGGGTGAGCAGTTCTTC. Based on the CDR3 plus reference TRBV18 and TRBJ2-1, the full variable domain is NAGVMQNPRHLVRRRGQEARLRCSPMKGHSHVYWYRQLPEEGLKFMVYLQKENIIDESGMPKERFSAEFPKEGPSILRIQQVVRGDSAAYFCASSPPNVLEGEQFFGPGTRLTVL.

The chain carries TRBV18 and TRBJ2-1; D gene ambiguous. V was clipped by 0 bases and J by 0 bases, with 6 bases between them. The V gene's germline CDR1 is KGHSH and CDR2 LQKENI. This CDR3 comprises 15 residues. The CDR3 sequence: CASSPPTRSYNEQFF. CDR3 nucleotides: TGTGCCAGCTCACCACCTACTCGCTCCTACAATGAGCAGTTCTTC.